The 29 T cell receptor beta chains below all came from one sample that was sequenced in a study of blood T cell repertoires in COVID-19. Sequencing was performed with immunoSEQ multiplex PCR; in TCRdb, only in-frame clones are kept and a portion is missing. The data show 99,000 or so clones, with roughly four fifths seen just once and more than 3% held by the top ten. The sequenced material came from peripheral blood. The receptors originated from a woman of 80 years or more with active or convalescent COVID-19.

The rearrangement links TRBV28 to TRBJ1-2; D is undetermined. CDR1 MDHEN and CDR2 SYDVKM come from the germline V gene. The CDR3 runs 11 residues. V shed 4 bases and J shed 5 bases, with 5 bases lying between them. The CDR3 nucleotides read TGTGCCAGCAGTTATCAGTATGGCTACACCTTC. Protein product: CASSYQYGYTF.

This clone was seen just once. The gene calls are TRBV2 and TRBJ1-2; D gene ambiguous. This CDR3 has 11 residues. V lost 5 bases, J lost 6 bases, and 7 bases lay in between. Germline-derived CDR1 and CDR2 are SNHLY and FYNNEI. The CDR3 loop reads CASSFSDGYTF. The CDR3, as DNA: TGTGCCAGCAGTTTCAGTGATGGCTACACCTTC.

This chain connects TRBV4-1 to TRBJ1-5; D is undetermined. Trimming removed 0 bases at V and 3 bases at J, with 15 bases between. The CDR3 runs 17 residues. Per the germline V gene, CDR1 is MGHRA and CDR2 is YSYEKL. The CDR3 reads CASSQEGGLLLNQPQHF. CDR3 sequence (DNA): TGCGCCAGCAGCCAAGAAGGAGGGCTTCTTCTCAATCAGCCCCAGCATTTT.

This clone was detected only once. As DNA, the CDR3 is TGCAGCGTTGCACACAGTTCCTACGAGCAGTACTTC. Its protein is CSVAHSSYEQYF. The chain is built from TRBV29-1 and TRBJ2-7; D gene uncertain. The germline V gene encodes CDR1 SQVTM and CDR2 ANQGSEA. V shed 4 bases and J shed 1 base, with 8 bases lying between them. The CDR3 loop spans 12 amino acids.

This clone was seen a single time. The chain combines TRBV9 with TRBJ2-5, with 9 bases matching TRBD2. The ends lost 0 bases at V and 2 bases at J; junction bases unmatched: 11. The CDR3 runs to 18 residues. CDR1 is SGDLS, CDR2 YYNGEE, per germline. DNA of the CDR3: TGTGCCAGCAGCGTAGGCCCCGTAGCGGGAGTGGGTCAAGAGACCCAGTACTTC. As protein: CASSVGPVAGVGQETQYF.

The chain couples TRBV18 to TRBJ2-7; D not certain. The CDR3 covers 13 residues. Trimming took 0 bases from V and 7 from J, leaving 10 bases between them. CDR1 and CDR2 (germline): KGHSH, LQKENI. The CDR3 region has the DNA TGTGCCAGCTCACCACCGGAGCACCCGGAGCAGTACTTC. Residues: CASSPPEHPEQYF.

The chain employs TRBV9 and TRBJ2-2, with a weak D call TRBD1 (6 bases). V lost 5 bases, J lost 2 bases, and 13 bases lay in between. The CDR3 extends over 15 amino acids. CDR1 and CDR2 (germline): SGDLS, YYNGEE. As DNA, the CDR3 is TGTGCCAGCAGACCTACCGGGACAAACACCGGGGAGCTGTTTTTT. It translates to CASRPTGTNTGELFF.

In DNA, the CDR3 is TGTGCCAGCAGTGAAAAACTTTGGGAGCAGTTCTTC. Its translation: CASSEKLWEQFF. V is TRBV6-1 and J is TRBJ2-1, with no clear D. This CDR3 has 12 amino acids. CDR1 MNHNS and CDR2 SASEGT come from the germline V gene. V was pared by 2 bases and J by 10 bases, with 9 bases between.

This chain uses TRBV4-1 with TRBJ2-7; weak D call: TRBD1 (6 bases). The V gene lost 2 bases and the J gene lost 3 bases, with 20 bases spanning the gap. The CDR3 loop spans 17 amino acids. Germline assignment: CDR1 MGHRA and CDR2 YSYEKL. The CDR3 protein is CASSQPVVGRGGYEQYF. The CDR3, as DNA: TGCGCCAGCAGCCAACCTGTCGTTGGCAGGGGCGGCTACGAGCAGTACTTC.

The rearrangement links TRBV3-1 (or the pseudogene TRBV3-2) to TRBJ2-3, with 7 positions matching TRBD1. CDR3 length equals 16 residues. The V segment lost 1 base and the J segment 0 bases; nucleotides outside the gene matches: 4. From germline, CDR1 is LGHDT and CDR2 YNNKEL (reference sequence). This CDR3 is CASSQGTGSSTDTQYF. CDR3 bases: TGTGCCAGCAGCCAAGGGACAGGATCTAGCACAGATACGCAGTATTTT.

This clone has just one count. The V gene is TRBV30, the J gene TRBJ2-1; D may be TRBD2 (5 bases). The germline gives CDR1 GTSNPN, CDR2 SVGIG (reference sequence). Trimming removed 0 bases at V and 8 bases at J, with 11 bases between. This CDR3 is 13 amino acids long. DNA for the CDR3: TGTGCCTGGAGTGTAGTCAGCGGAGATGAGCAGTTCTTC. Translating it yields CAWSVVSGDEQFF.

This sequence joins TRBV9 and TRBJ2-5; a possible D gene is TRBD2 (6 bases). Per germline, CDR1 SGDLS and CDR2 YYNGEE. Trimming removed 4 bases from V and 4 bases from J, with 17 bases in between. The CDR3 extends over 15 amino acids. The CDR3 sequence is CASSTRRGESETQYF. Here the CDR3 DNA reads TGTGCCAGCAGCACGAGGAGGGGCGAATCAGAGACCCAGTACTTC.

With respect to this clone: Germline is not matched at one junction end, which may reflect a read error. The chain employs TRBV5-1 and TRBJ2-7; 10 nucleotides align to TRBD2. This CDR3 has 19 amino acids. CDR1 is SGHRS and CDR2 is YFSETQ in the germline V gene. CDR3 in amino acids: CASSLAHSSGSTLSHEQYF. In DNA form, the CDR3 reads TGCGCCAGCAGCTTGGCTCACTCTAGCGGGAGTACGCTCTCCCACGAGCAGTACTTC. The whole variable domain, filled in from reference TRBV5-1 and TRBJ2-7, reads KAGVTQTPRYLIKTRGQQVTLSCSPISGHRSVSWYQQTPGQGLQFLFEYFSETQRNKGNFPGRFSGRQFSNSRSEMNVSTLELGDSALYLCASSLAHSSGSTLSHEQYFGPGTRLTVT.

The sample holds one count of this clone. The chain employs TRBV7-2 and TRBJ2-2; 8 nucleotides agree with TRBD2. In germline, CDR1 is SGHTA, CDR2 FQGNSA. CDR3 length: 15 residues. Unmatched junction bases numbered 5, after V lost 4 bases and J lost 4 bases. CDR3 protein: CASSSVGGATGELFF. In nucleotides, the CDR3 is TGTGCCAGCAGCTCGGTCGGGGGGGCCACCGGGGAGCTGTTTTTT. Based on the CDR3 plus reference TRBV7-2 and TRBJ2-2, the full variable domain is GAGVSQSPSNKVTEKGKDVELRCDPISGHTALYWYRQSLGQGLEFLIYFQGNSAPDKSGLPSDRFSAERTGGSVSTLTIQRTQQEDSAVYLCASSSVGGATGELFFGEGSRLTVL.

The rearrangement uses TRBV12-5 and TRBJ1-1; D unclear. Trimming removed 8 bases at V and 1 base at J, with 11 bases between. The CDR3 runs to 13 residues. CDR1 and CDR2 from the germline V gene are LGHNT and FRNRAP. The CDR3 sequence: CASRSIGNTEAFF. The CDR3 DNA follows: TGTGCTAGTCGATCCATCGGGAACACTGAAGCTTTCTTT.

There are a few counts of this clone. The gene calls are TRBV7-2 and TRBJ2-7, with TRBD2 matching 8 bases. V shed 4 bases, J shed 3 bases, and the junction held 8 bases outside the gene matches. The CDR3 is 15 residues long. The germline gives CDR1 SGHTA, CDR2 FQGNSA. CDR3 DNA sequence: TGTGCCAGCAGCTGGCCCGGGCGGGGGGTCTACGAGCAGTACTTC. It translates to CASSWPGRGVYEQYF.

The V gene is TRBV4-1, the J gene TRBJ2-3; a possible D gene is TRBD1 (5 bases). Germline CDR1 and CDR2: MGHRA and YSYEKL. V lost 2 bases, J lost 4 bases, and 25 bases lay in between. This CDR3 is 19 amino acids long. The CDR3 is CASSQSIEAIRGLADTQYF. In nucleotides, the CDR3 is TGCGCCAGCAGCCAAAGCATTGAGGCGATAAGGGGCCTGGCAGATACGCAGTATTTT.

V is TRBV11-2 and J is TRBJ1-4; 7 nucleotides agree with TRBD1. Germline-derived CDR1 and CDR2 are SGHAT and FQNNGV. The V gene end was trimmed by 5 bases and the J gene end by 3 bases; junction bases not matched to a gene: 9. The CDR3 consists of 16 residues. The CDR3 here is CASSPGGPGANEKLFF. Written as DNA, the CDR3 is TGTGCCAGCAGCCCAGGGGGTCCAGGGGCTAATGAAAAACTGTTTTTT.

The CDR3: CASSPQERPSYEQYF. CDR3 bases: TGTGCCAGCAGCCCACAAGAGCGGCCTAGCTACGAGCAGTACTTC. The rearrangement links TRBV13 to TRBJ2-7, with D perhaps matching TRBD2 (5 bases). From germline, CDR1 is PRHDT and CDR2 FYEKMQ (reference sequence). The CDR3 is made up of 15 amino acids. V was pared by 5 bases and J by 3 bases, with 17 bases between.

CDR3 loop: CASSLVGRYQNSPLHF. As DNA, the CDR3 is TGTGCCAGCAGCTTGGTTGGCAGGTACCAGAATTCACCCCTCCACTTT. The rearrangement links TRBV5-8 to TRBJ1-6; D not resolved. Germline CDR1 is SGHTS and CDR2 is YDEGEE. V was trimmed by 0 bases and J by 7 bases, leaving 14 bases between them. There are 16 residues in the CDR3.

This clone was recorded a few times. The chain uses TRBV6-5 and TRBJ1-1; 8 bases align to TRBD1. With V trimmed by 6 bases and J by 11 bases, 11 bases remained unmatched. The CDR3 is 13 amino acids. Germline V gene data show CDR1 as MNHEY and CDR2 as SVGAGI. Written as DNA, the CDR3 is TGTGCCAGCAGGGGACAGGCCGTCCGTCGGGCTTTCTTT. Its translation: CASRGQAVRRAFF.

The V and J genes are TRBV5-5 and TRBJ1-6; tentatively, D is TRBD1 (5 bases). The CDR3 runs 14 residues. Germline CDR1 SGHKS, CDR2 YYEKEE (reference sequence). V was clipped by 6 bases and J by 8 bases, with 15 bases between them. The CDR3 is CASKTGGYDSPLHF. The CDR3 DNA sequence: TGTGCCAGCAAGACCGGGGGGTATGATTCACCCCTCCACTTT.

V is TRBV5-1 and J is TRBJ1-2, with unresolved D. CDR1 and CDR2 (germline): SGHRS, YFSETQ. Trimming cost V 8 bases and J 6 bases, with 23 bases left between them. There are 15 residues in the CDR3. In nucleotides, the CDR3 is TGCGCCAGTTCCCGGGAGTCAAAGTCCCATAATGGCTACACCTTC. This gives the protein CASSRESKSHNGYTF.

The rearrangement uses TRBV9 and TRBJ2-7, with 9 bases aligning to TRBD2. Trimming cost V 3 bases and J 4 bases; bases outside gene matches: 8. CDR3 length: 15 amino acids. Germline loops: CDR1 SGDLS, CDR2 YYNGEE. The CDR3 bases are TGTGCCAGCAGCGCCATGGCGGCGGGGGGGTACGAGCAGTACTTC. Translated: CASSAMAAGGYEQYF.

CDR3 DNA sequence: TGCGCCAGCGGGGGACAGGGGGCGAGCACAGATACGCAGTATTTT. Its translation is CASGGQGASTDTQYF. The rearrangement uses TRBV5-1 and TRBJ2-3, with 12 nucleotides matching TRBD1. The trim removed 7 bases at V and 0 bases at J, leaving 3 bases unmatched. From germline, CDR1 is SGHRS and CDR2 YFSETQ. CDR3 length: 15 amino acids.

The chain combines TRBV5-1 with TRBJ2-7, with D maybe TRBD1 (5 bases). Deletions cut 0 bases from V and 1 base from J, with 11 bases between. Germline V CDR1 and CDR2: SGHRS, YFSETQ. The CDR3 loop spans 15 amino acids. CDR3 nucleotide sequence: TGCGCCAGCAGCTTGGCCAGGGTCGCTTCCTACGAGCAGTACTTC. Translating it yields CASSLARVASYEQYF.

The chain has TRBV12-1 and TRBJ2-2; the D call of TRBD2 is as the table states it, not checked on the DNA. TRBV12-1 is given as a pseudogene. The CDR3 runs 15 residues. This chain's CDR3 is CASSFGGLVVGELFF. CDR3 coding DNA: TGTGCCAGCAGCTTTGGGGGACTAGTTGTCGGGGAGCTGTTTTTT.

The chain joins TRBV7-3 to TRBJ1-2; 7 bases map to TRBD1. The CDR3 sequence is 14 residues long. The germline V gene has CDR1 SGHTA and CDR2 FQGTGA. Trimming removed 5 bases from V and 5 bases from J; junction bases left unmatched: 8. The CDR3 coding sequence is TGTGCCAGCAGCCCCCAGGAGGGGGCTTATGGCTACACCTTC. This gives the protein CASSPQEGAYGYTF.

This rearrangement joins TRBV3-1 (or the pseudogene TRBV3-2) to TRBJ1-2; the D is unclear. This CDR3 has 13 residues. The V end lost 6 bases, the J end lost 6 bases, and 14 bases lay between the germline ends. From germline, CDR1 is LGHDT and CDR2 YNNKEL (reference sequence). The CDR3 DNA sequence: TGTGCCAGCAGTCTTCACGAAGCTAATGGCTACACCTTC. Translation gives CASSLHEANGYTF.